This TCR beta chain was recovered during a study of T cell responses to AZD1222 COVID-19 vaccine. Assay used: immunoSEQ multiplex PCR; TCRdb lists only in-frame clones, some missing. The sample contains 85,000 to 130,000 clones, roughly nine tenths of which appear only once. The CDR3 is 18 residues long. Per the germline V gene, CDR1 is SGHVS and CDR2 is FQNEAQ. Deletions cut 0 bases from V and 0 bases from J, with 15 bases between. Points on this clone: The antigen remains unidentified.

Study observations and caveats: Of the AZD1222 recipients, only 5 to 7 were seropositive at baseline. There were mostly white British donors and more females than males, and clonal diversity was possibly underestimated. No day 14 peak samples; only post-peak repertoires were characterized. Two AZD1222 doses significantly raised spike-specific TCR breadth and depth over controls.

This sequence originates from an adult who received the MenACWY meningococcal vaccine as a control. V and J are TRBV7-8 and TRBJ2-1; D is unclear. The source was peripheral blood, collected 28 days after the second dose of the MenACWY control vaccine. The CDR3 sequence: CASSLAGSPYGSYNEQFF. CDR3 coding DNA: TGTGCCAGCAGCTTAGCGGGCAGCCCGTACGGCTCCTACAATGAGCAGTTCTTC.